Following are 14 T cell receptor beta chains from one sample sequenced in a study of cytomegalovirus exposure and HLA in healthy donors. With 60 Vbeta and 13 Jbeta primers, the PCR was carried out. Repertoires were generated with immunoSEQ multiplex PCR, while TCRdb's copy carries only in-frame clones and drops some. The repertoire holds around 130,000 clones, with approximately 70% as singletons. Sequenced: PBMCs. These receptors were collected from an older woman in good health and CMV-seronegative.

CDR3 DNA sequence: TGTGCCAGCAGCTCGAACACGGGGAGTTCACCCCTCCACTTT. The encoded protein is CASSSNTGSSPLHF. This rearrangement joins TRBV7-2 to TRBJ1-6, with D unresolved. CDR1 is SGHTA, CDR2 FQGNSA, per germline. The CDR3 loop spans 14 amino acids. V dropped 4 bases and J dropped 9 bases, with 13 bases sitting between them.

The V call is TRBV27, the J call TRBJ2-1; a possible D gene is TRBD2 (6 bases). This CDR3 is built from 14 residues. Trimming stripped 3 bases from V and 2 bases from J, with 8 bases between. CDR1 and CDR2 from the germline V gene are MNHEY and SMNVEV (reference sequence). The CDR3 coding sequence is TGTGCCAGCAGTTTGCGGGGACCCTACAATGAGCAGTTCTTC. Its translation: CASSLRGPYNEQFF.

The gene calls are TRBV18 and TRBJ1-1, with 8 nucleotides matching TRBD1. Germline V gene sequence: CDR1 KGHSH, CDR2 LQKENI. Trimming cost V 2 bases and J 6 bases; bases outside gene matches: 2. The CDR3 contains 13 residues. DNA for the CDR3: TGTGCCAGCTCACCAGAACAGGGGGCTGAAGCTTTCTTT. Its protein product is CASSPEQGAEAFF.

The chain joins TRBV5-1 to TRBJ2-3; 7 bases match TRBD2. This CDR3 contains 16 residues. The ends lost 0 bases at V and 4 bases at J; junction bases unmatched: 8. CDR1 is SGHRS and CDR2 is YFSETQ in the germline V gene. The CDR3 bases are TGCGCCAGCAGCTTGGCGGGCCAAAGCGGGGCAGATACGCAGTATTTT. It translates to CASSLAGQSGADTQYF.

This clone was recorded a few times. The rearrangement joins TRBV2 to TRBJ1-4, with 7 nucleotides matching TRBD1. In germline, CDR1 is SNHLY, CDR2 FYNNEI. The CDR3 consists of 13 residues. V lost 10 bases to trimming and J lost 2 bases; unmatched junction nucleotides: 4. CDR3 DNA: TGTGCCACTACACAGGGGACTAATGAAAAACTGTTTTTT. It codes for CATTQGTNEKLFF.

This clone has only one observation. The chain has TRBV7-9 and TRBJ2-7; TRBD1 is a possible D gene (5 bases). The CDR3 consists of 15 residues. V was trimmed by 5 bases and J by 3 bases, leaving 17 bases between them. The germline gives CDR1 SEHNR, CDR2 FQNEAQ (reference sequence). CDR3 bases: TGTGCCAGCAGCCAAGGGGTAGGCACCGACTACGAGCAGTACTTC. Its protein is CASSQGVGTDYEQYF.

V is TRBV9 and J is TRBJ2-7, with D possibly matching TRBD2 (6 bases). Germline CDR1 SGDLS, CDR2 YYNGEE. This CDR3 has 13 amino acids. The V end was cut by 4 bases, the J end by 4 bases, with 12 bases between. CDR3 amino acids: CASSPGTSYEQYF. Written as DNA, the CDR3 is TGTGCCAGCAGCCCAGGGACTTCATACGAGCAGTACTTC.

The table lists this clone with many counts. This chain links TRBV19 with TRBJ1-5; a weak D match, TRBD1 (5 bases). V was trimmed by 1 base and J by 0 bases, leaving 7 bases between them. CDR1 LNHDA and CDR2 SQIVND come from the germline V gene (reference sequence). CDR3 length equals 15 residues. CDR3 sequence reads: CASSIVGASNQPQHF. The CDR3 DNA reads TGTGCCAGTAGTATAGTAGGGGCTAGCAATCAGCCCCAGCATTTT.

This chain uses TRBV29-1 with TRBJ2-1; 8 nucleotides line up with TRBD2. The CDR3 extends over 12 amino acids. The V gene end was trimmed by 4 bases and the J gene end by 8 bases; junction bases not matched to a gene: 4. Germline V CDR1 and CDR2: SQVTM, ANQGSEA. CDR3 sequence (DNA): TGCAGCGTTGGTAGCGGGGCCTATGAGCAGTTCTTC. This encodes CSVGSGAYEQFF.

This clone was counted only a few times. The rearrangement links TRBV2 to TRBJ2-2; weak D call: TRBD2 (6 bases). This CDR3 region has 14 residues. The ends were cut back, 6 bases at V and 4 bases at J, with 12 bases in the middle. Germline V gives CDR1 SNHLY, CDR2 FYNNEI. The CDR3 loop reads CASREGRGTGELFF. In nucleotides, the CDR3 is TGTGCCAGCAGGGAGGGGCGGGGCACCGGGGAGCTGTTTTTT.

The rearrangement links TRBV5-4 to TRBJ2-2; 9 bases are a match to TRBD1. Germline CDR1 is SGHNT and CDR2 is YYREEE (reference sequence). The CDR3 consists of 17 residues. Trimming cost V 4 bases and J 4 bases; bases outside gene matches: 11. The CDR3 sequence is CASSRDRGGPGTGELFF. Here the CDR3 DNA reads TGTGCCAGCAGCCGCGACAGGGGGGGACCGGGCACCGGGGAGCTGTTTTTT.

The chain is built from TRBV2 and TRBJ2-2, with D perhaps matching TRBD1 (5 bases). V was pared by 5 bases and J by 0 bases, with 7 bases between. Germline CDR1 and CDR2: SNHLY and FYNNEI. The CDR3 length is 14 residues. CDR3: CASSLTANTGELFF. The DNA of the CDR3 is TGTGCCAGCAGTTTGACAGCGAACACCGGGGAGCTGTTTTTT.

This clone was found once. V and J are TRBV6-5 and TRBJ1-2; D is possibly TRBD1 (5 bases). The V and J ends lost 7 bases and 7 bases respectively, with 13 bases between them. The CDR3 extends over 12 amino acids. The germline V gene has CDR1 MNHEY and CDR2 SVGAGI. The CDR3, as DNA: TGTGCCAGCACCTATGGGGCTTCTGGCTACACCTTC. Residues: CASTYGASGYTF.

V usage is TRBV7-2 and J usage is TRBJ2-1, with unresolved D. Trimming shortened V by 7 bases and J by 1 base, and 14 bases separated the two germline ends. Germline values: CDR1 SGHTA, CDR2 FQGNSA. This CDR3 region has 15 residues. The CDR3 sequence: CASTRSGVSYNEQFF. CDR3 coding DNA: TGTGCCAGCACCCGCTCAGGTGTTTCCTACAATGAGCAGTTCTTC.